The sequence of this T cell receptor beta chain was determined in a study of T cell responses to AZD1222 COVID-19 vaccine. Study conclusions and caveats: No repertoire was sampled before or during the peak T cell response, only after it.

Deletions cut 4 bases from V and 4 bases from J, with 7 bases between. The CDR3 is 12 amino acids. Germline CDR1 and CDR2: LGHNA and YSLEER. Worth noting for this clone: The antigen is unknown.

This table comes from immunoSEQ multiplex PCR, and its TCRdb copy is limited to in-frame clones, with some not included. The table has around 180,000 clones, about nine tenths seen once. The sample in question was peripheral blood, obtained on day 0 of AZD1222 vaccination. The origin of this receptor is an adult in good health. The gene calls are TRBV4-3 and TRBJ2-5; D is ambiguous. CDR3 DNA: TGCGCCAGCAGCCTCATGAGAGAGACCCAGTACTTC. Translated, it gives CASSLMRETQYF.